Given below is one T cell receptor beta chain in context. Antigen: not known. The data belong to a study of shared clonotypes between healthy human individuals. Broader study findings: Naive subsets typically showed greater estimated richness than memory subsets.

All participating donors were Caucasian adults from Nashville, Tennessee. The CD4+ fraction was divided into a CD45RA+ naive subset and a CD45RA-negative memory subset. Investigators spread the genomic DNA of each subset evenly over several immunoSEQ plates. Sequencing was performed with immunoSEQ multiplex PCR; in TCRdb, only in-frame clones are kept and a portion is missing. This table holds 2.3 million or so clones, approximately 93% found once. The receptor was isolated from a man aged 18 to 35 in good health. Some clones in this sample may be carry-over from other donors' samples. The sequencing sample was made of naive CD4+ T cells from PBMCs. The subset is: CD45RA+ positively selected.

This CDR3 reads CASSFDPSGAIYGYTF. The CDR3 DNA follows: TGTGCCAGCAGTTTTGACCCTTCTGGGGCTATCTATGGCTACACCTTC. This sequence joins TRBV11-2 and TRBJ1-2; D might be TRBD1 (5 bases). The V gene's germline CDR1 is SGHAT and CDR2 FQNNGV. This CDR3 spans 16 amino acids. Trimming left V 6 bases short and J 4 bases short, with 21 bases between.